Included here is one T cell receptor beta chain sequence, with context. Its antigen is not known. This entry belongs to a study of OX40 agonist ivuxolimab in advanced cancers. Overall study context: As their treatment, patients were administered ivuxolimab, an agonistic anti-OX40 (CD134) antibody. Partial responses were achieved by three patients, of whom one had hepatocellular carcinoma and two had cutaneous melanoma.

Findings and caveats of the study: A proportion of nonresponders additionally exhibited low normalized T-cell clonal expansion.

Clones were sequenced by immunoSEQ multiplex PCR, and TCRdb holds only the in-frame ones, with some missing. The table includes 65,000 to 90,000 clones, around 90% detected once. The CDR3 consists of 14 residues. V shed 3 bases and J shed 9 bases, with 16 bases lying between them. CDR1 and CDR2 (germline): SGDLS, YYNGEE. The sample here was CD4+ or CD8+ T cells sorted from blood, taken in a trial of the OX40 agonist ivuxolimab. The V and J genes are TRBV9 and TRBJ2-1; D is uncertain. The TCR originated in an adult with an advanced solid tumor such as melanoma, head and neck, liver or kidney cancer. CDR3 region: CASSALDQQGEQFF. CDR3 DNA sequence: TGTGCCAGCAGCGCATTGGATCAGCAAGGTGAGCAGTTCTTC.